Sequencing of this TCR beta chain was carried out in a study of blood T cell repertoires in COVID-19. In the authors' workflow: Amplification of reference gene primers provided the estimated nucleated cell counts. Profiling relied on immunoSEQ multiplex PCR, and the TCRdb table lists in-frame clones only, not all of them. The V and J calls and clone size are taken from that table; D and trimming were inferred from the DNA. The data contain a few hundred thousand clones, approximately 92% of them seen just once; the ten biggest clones take up around a sixth. Per the germline V gene, CDR1 is MRHNA and CDR2 is SNTAGT. V lost 0 bases, J lost 12 bases, and 6 bases stayed unmatched. This CDR3 comprises 13 residues. Assignment of participants to cohorts was predicated upon participant-reported clinical history.

V gene TRBV6-4 combines with J gene TRBJ1-1; 8 nucleotides agree with TRBD1. Sequencing was done on a sample of PBMCs or T cells enriched from blood (not recorded which). The sequence was obtained from a woman aged 25 to 39 who had recovered from COVID-19. The CDR3 DNA follows: TGTGCCAGCAGTGACTCCGACAGGGGTGCGACTTTCTTT. It yields the protein CASSDSDRGATFF.